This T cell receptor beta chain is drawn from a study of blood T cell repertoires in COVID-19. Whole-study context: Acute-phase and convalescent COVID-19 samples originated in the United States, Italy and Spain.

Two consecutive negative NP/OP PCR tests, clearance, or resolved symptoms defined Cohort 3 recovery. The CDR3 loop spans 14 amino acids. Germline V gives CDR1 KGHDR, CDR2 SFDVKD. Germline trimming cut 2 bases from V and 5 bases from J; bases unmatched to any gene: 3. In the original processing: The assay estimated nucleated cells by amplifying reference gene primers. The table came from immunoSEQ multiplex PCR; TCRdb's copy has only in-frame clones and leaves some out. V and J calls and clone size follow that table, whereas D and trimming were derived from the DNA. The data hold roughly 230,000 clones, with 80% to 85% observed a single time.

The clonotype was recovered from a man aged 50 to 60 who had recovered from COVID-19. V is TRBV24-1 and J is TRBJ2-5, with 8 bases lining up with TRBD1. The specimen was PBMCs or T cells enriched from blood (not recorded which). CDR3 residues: CATSDWDRSETQYF. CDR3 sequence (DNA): TGTGCCACCAGTGATTGGGACAGGAGCGAGACCCAGTACTTC.